This T cell receptor (beta chain) originates from a study of blood T cell repertoires in COVID-19. Overall study: Spain, Italy and the United States supplied samples that represented acute and convalescent COVID-19.

Germline CDR1 and CDR2: SGDLS and YYNGEE. V lost 4 bases and J 9 bases, leaving 14 bases between the germline ends. CDR3 length: 13 residues. Adults between about 18 and 95 years of age took part from about two dozen US areas. Cohort allocation depended upon clinical history that participants reported. Source study methods: Estimation of nucleated cell counts relied on the amplification of reference gene primers. TCRdb keeps only in-frame clones here, not all; method: immunoSEQ multiplex PCR. D and trimming were read from the DNA, whereas the V and J calls and clone size are those reported in that table. Of a few hundred thousand clones listed, about 91% are singletons.

The sample comprised PBMCs or T cells enriched from blood (not recorded which). The rearrangement uses TRBV9 and TRBJ2-1; D is perhaps TRBD1 (6 bases). This receptor was identified in a woman aged 40-49 years with acute COVID-19. This CDR3 reads CASSSVQGSEQFF. In DNA form, the CDR3 reads TGTGCCAGCAGCTCCGTTCAGGGGAGTGAGCAGTTCTTC.